The next 6 T cell receptor beta chains were all read from a single sample in a study of siplizumab effects on memory and regulatory T cells. Measured with immunoSEQ multiplex PCR; TCRdb has only the in-frame clones, and not every one. The repertoire holds fewer than 120,000 clones, with 80% to 95% as singletons. Sequenced material: CD4+ T cells sorted from blood. These receptors all come from a human donor in good health.

J is TRBJ2-7 and V is TRBV5-6, with D perhaps given as TRBD1 or TRBD2 (5 bases each). CDR3 length: 12 residues. Per the germline V gene, CDR1 is SGHDT and CDR2 is YYEEEE. V lost 2 bases, J lost 10 bases, and 13 bases lay in between. The CDR3, as DNA: TGTGCCAGCAGCTTCGGGGCCGTACACCAGTACTTC. Encoded protein: CASSFGAVHQYF.

This chain uses TRBV6-6 with TRBJ1-2; weak D call: TRBD1 (5 bases). Trimming pared 0 bases from V and 0 bases from J, leaving 8 bases between. This CDR3 has 15 residues. The germline CDR1 and CDR2 sequences are MNHNY and SVGAGI (reference sequence). CDR3 protein: CASSYSGVTNYGYTF. In nucleotides, the CDR3 is TGTGCCAGCAGTTACTCGGGGGTAACTAACTATGGCTACACCTTC.

The chain carries TRBV10-3 and TRBJ2-7, with TRBD2 matching over 16 bases. From germline, CDR1 is ENHRY and CDR2 SYGVKD. There are 16 residues in the CDR3. With 7 bases clipped from V and 6 bases from J, the junction kept 9 bases outside the gene matches. CDR3 DNA sequence: TGTGCCATCACTCCGGGACTAGCGGGAGGGAGTGGCGAGCAGTACTTC. Encoded protein: CAITPGLAGGSGEQYF.

This rearrangement joins TRBV11-2 to TRBJ2-1; 8 nucleotides align to TRBD1. Germline loops: CDR1 SGHAT, CDR2 FQNNGV. The CDR3 length is 14 residues. J lost 6 bases, V lost 0 bases, and 1 base had no gene match. CDR3 sequence reads: CASSLDRGRNEQFF. As DNA, the CDR3 is TGTGCCAGCAGCTTAGACAGGGGGCGCAATGAGCAGTTCTTC.

This clone was seen just once. The CDR3 loop is CASTDSPGYEQFF. The CDR3 nucleotides read TGTGCCAGTACCGACAGTCCGGGCTATGAGCAGTTCTTC. The rearrangement links TRBV6-5 to TRBJ2-1, with D possibly being TRBD1 (5 bases). This CDR3 has 13 residues. Germline CDR1 MNHEY, CDR2 SVGAGI. V was cut by 9 bases and J by 8 bases, with 17 bases left in between.

The V gene is TRBV2, the J gene TRBJ1-3; TRBD1 is a possible D gene (6 bases). V lost 7 bases, J lost 0 bases, and 10 bases lay in between. The CDR3 length is 14 residues. Germline V lookup: CDR1 SNHLY, CDR2 FYNNEI. Here the CDR3 reads CASTGASSGNTIYF. The CDR3 nucleotides are TGTGCCAGCACGGGGGCGAGCTCTGGAAACACCATATATTTT.